One and the same sample provided the 28 T cell receptor beta chains below, sequenced in a study of CD8 T cells in Susac syndrome. Random hexamers were used to reverse transcribe roughly 0.45 to 1 ug of RNA. TCRdb passed the immunoSEQ multiplex PCR reads through MiXCR, listing each CDR3 protein once. Of around 200,000 distinct CDR3 sequences listed, about 94% are singletons. The sequenced material came from CD4+ T cells from PBMCs. The receptors here all came from a human donor with multiple sclerosis.

The CDR3 reads CASSFGQGGHSPLHF. The CDR3 DNA follows: TGTGCCAGCAGCTTTGGACAGGGTGGCCATTCACCCCTCCACTTT. The rearrangement uses TRBV13 and TRBJ1-6; 8 positions agree with TRBD1. The length of the CDR3 is 15 residues. V shed 3 bases and J 8 bases; nucleotides not matched to a gene: 6. CDR1 is PRHDT and CDR2 is FYEKMQ in the germline V gene (reference sequence).

The gene calls are TRBV15 and TRBJ1-4; TRBD1 matches 9 bases. The trim removed 0 bases at V and 14 bases at J, leaving 13 bases unmatched. The CDR3 length is 16 residues. Germline-derived CDR1 and CDR2 are LNHNV and YYDKDF (reference sequence). The CDR3 loop reads CATSRDLGDRAMVLFF. As DNA, the CDR3 is TGTGCCACCAGCAGAGATCTCGGGGACAGGGCGATGGTTCTGTTTTTT. The whole variable domain, remainder taken from reference TRBV15 and TRBJ1-4, is DAMVIQNPRYQVTQFGKPVTLSCSQTLNHNVMYWYQQKSSQAPKLLFHYYDKDFNNEADTPDNFQSRRPNTSFCFLDIRSPGLGDTAMYLCATSRDLGDRAMVLFFGSGTQLSVL.

This chain joins TRBV15 and TRBJ2-2; D ambiguous. The V end was cut by 4 bases, the J end by 0 bases, with 6 bases between. The CDR3 runs 14 residues. Germline lookup yields CDR1 LNHNV and CDR2 YYDKDF (reference sequence). The CDR3 DNA reads TGTGCCACCAGCATGGGCACGAACACCGGGGAGCTGTTTTTT. Protein product: CATSMGTNTGELFF.

The chain carries TRBV2 and TRBJ2-3; D unclear. Germline CDR1 reads SNHLY; CDR2 reads FYNNEI. With 4 bases removed from V and 2 bases from J, the gap between germline ends came to 7 bases. The CDR3 is 13 residues long. CDR3 coding DNA: TGTGCCAGCAGTGTGCTTAACACAGATACGCAGTATTTT. The encoded protein is CASSVLNTDTQYF.

V and J are TRBV29-1 and TRBJ1-1; D ambiguous. Deletions cut 6 bases from V and 4 bases from J, with 12 bases between. The CDR3 extends over 12 amino acids. The V gene's germline CDR1 is SQVTM and CDR2 ANQGSEA. The CDR3 DNA sequence: TGCAGCGTGGTCCGGGTGGGCACTGAAGCTTTCTTT. Protein: CSVVRVGTEAFF.

The rearrangement uses TRBV29-1 and TRBJ2-1; no clear D. The CDR3 is made up of 13 amino acids. V was trimmed by 6 bases and J by 6 bases, leaving 15 bases between them. Germline V gives CDR1 SQVTM, CDR2 ANQGSEA. CDR3 nucleotide sequence: TGCAGCGTGGGAAGAGGTTTCGTCAATGAGCAGTTCTTC. This gives the protein CSVGRGFVNEQFF.

This clonotype appeared once. V and J are TRBV15 and TRBJ1-6, with unresolved D. The CDR3 runs to 15 residues. CDR1 is LNHNV, CDR2 YYDKDF, per germline (reference sequence). V lost 0 bases, J lost 6 bases, and 9 bases lay in between. The DNA of the CDR3 is TGTGCCACCAGCAGAGATCGAGGCTTTAATTCACCCCTCCACTTT. This translates into CATSRDRGFNSPLHF. Complete variable domain (other parts from reference TRBV15 and TRBJ1-6): DAMVIQNPRYQVTQFGKPVTLSCSQTLNHNVMYWYQQKSSQAPKLLFHYYDKDFNNEADTPDNFQSRRPNTSFCFLDIRSPGLGDTAMYLCATSRDRGFNSPLHFGNGTRLTVT.

This CDR3 reads CASSHNSWGQGYGYTF. DNA of the CDR3: TGTGCCAGCAGCCACAATTCGTGGGGCCAAGGCTATGGCTACACCTTC. This chain joins TRBV7-9 and TRBJ1-2, with a tentative D call TRBD1 (5 bases). V was pared by 5 bases and J by 4 bases, with 20 bases between. From germline, CDR1 is SEHNR and CDR2 FQNEAQ (reference sequence). The CDR3 sequence is 16 residues long.

The gene calls are TRBV28 and TRBJ1-5, with 10 bases aligning to TRBD1. Germline CDR1 is MDHEN and CDR2 is SYDVKM. The CDR3 consists of 14 residues. J was trimmed by 5 bases and V by 6 bases; bases with no gene match: 4. In DNA, the CDR3 is TGTGCCAGCAGATCTGGACAGGGGGATCAGCCCCAGCATTTT. Translation: CASRSGQGDQPQHF. Drawing the rest from reference TRBV28 and TRBJ1-5, the complete variable domain is DVKVTQSSRYLVKRTGEKVFLECVQDMDHENMFWYRQDPGLGLRLIYFSYDVKMKEKGDIPEGYSVSREKKERFSLILESASTNQTSMYLCASRSGQGDQPQHFGDGTRLSIL.

The chain combines TRBV13 with TRBJ2-3, with TRBD1 matching 8 bases. Germline V CDR1 and CDR2: PRHDT, FYEKMQ (reference sequence). V shed 2 bases, J shed 7 bases, and the junction held 14 bases outside the gene matches. The CDR3 is made up of 17 amino acids. This CDR3 reads CASSLHPDRVEINTQYF. CDR3 coding DNA: TGTGCCAGCAGCTTACACCCGGACAGGGTGGAAATCAATACGCAGTATTTT.

V is TRBV20-1 and J is TRBJ2-1, with 11 bases fitting TRBD2. Germline V gene data show CDR1 as DFQATT and CDR2 as SNEGSKA (reference sequence). Trimming removed 3 bases from V and 6 bases from J; junction bases left unmatched: 4. The CDR3 sequence is 14 residues long. The CDR3 nucleotides are TGCAGTGCTAGTAATAGCGGGGGGGCCAATGAGCAGTTCTTC. Translating gives CSASNSGGANEQFF.

This chain links TRBV9 with TRBJ1-1, with 8 positions matching TRBD1. The V segment lost 4 bases and the J segment 6 bases; nucleotides outside the gene matches: 11. The CDR3 runs to 15 residues. Germline V gives CDR1 SGDLS, CDR2 YYNGEE. CDR3: CASSPHGQGSSEAFF. CDR3 bases: TGTGCCAGCAGCCCCCACGGACAGGGAAGTTCTGAAGCTTTCTTT. The variable domain in full, with the rest retrieved from reference TRBV9 and TRBJ1-1, is DSGVTQTPKHLITATGQRVTLRCSPRSGDLSVYWYQQSLDQGLQFLIQYYNGEERAKGNILERFSAQQFPDLHSELNLSSLELGDSALYFCASSPHGQGSSEAFFGQGTRLTVV.

The chain combines TRBV12-3 or TRBV12-4 with TRBJ1-6; no firm D call. V was pared by 7 bases and J by 7 bases, with 11 bases between. The CDR3 loop spans 13 amino acids. This chain's CDR3 is CASTRVPNSPLHF. The CDR3 bases are TGTGCCAGCACCCGGGTTCCCAATTCACCCCTCCACTTT.

The V call is TRBV30, the J call TRBJ2-1; 10 bases are shared with TRBD2. This CDR3 contains 14 residues. V lost 2 bases to trimming and J lost 8 bases; unmatched junction nucleotides: 6. The germline V gene has CDR1 GTSNPN and CDR2 SVGIG (reference sequence). The CDR3 spells CAWSWSSGGDEQFF. CDR3 bases: TGTGCCTGGAGTTGGTCTAGCGGGGGTGATGAGCAGTTCTTC.

This sequence joins TRBV4-3 and TRBJ2-7, with D unclear. V was pared by 4 bases and J by 3 bases, with 16 bases between. The CDR3 sequence is 15 residues long. Germline lookup yields CDR1 LGHNA and CDR2 YSLEER. Here the CDR3 reads CASSLAGGLNYEQYF. For the CDR3, the DNA is TGCGCCAGCAGCCTCGCAGGCGGTCTTAACTACGAGCAGTACTTC.

The rearrangement uses TRBV30 and TRBJ2-1; D ambiguous. Germline V gives CDR1 GTSNPN, CDR2 SVGIG (reference sequence). This CDR3 is 11 amino acids long. Trimming left V 6 bases short and J 7 bases short, with 10 bases between. The CDR3 loop reads CACGVGNEQFF. The CDR3 bases are TGTGCCTGCGGAGTGGGGAATGAGCAGTTCTTC.

V usage is TRBV20-1 and J usage is TRBJ2-4, with no clear D. Trimming took off 1 base at V and 0 bases at J, with 7 bases between the two ends. Germline values: CDR1 DFQATT, CDR2 SNEGSKA (reference sequence). The CDR3 consists of 14 residues. CDR3 residues: CSARVVLAKNIQYF. CDR3 DNA: TGCAGTGCTAGAGTCGTTCTAGCCAAAAACATTCAGTACTTC.

This clonotype was seen only once. This chain connects TRBV7-6 to TRBJ1-5, with a tentative D call TRBD1 (5 bases). V lost 1 base and J lost 3, with 22 bases in between. Germline CDR1 and CDR2: SGHVS and FNYEAQ. This CDR3 is built from 19 residues. The CDR3 region is CASSLGWGGLGRDNQPQHF. The CDR3 DNA reads TGTGCCAGCAGCTTAGGATGGGGGGGATTAGGTAGAGACAATCAGCCCCAGCATTTT.

The rearrangement links TRBV18 to TRBJ2-7; 9 bases match TRBD1. The germline CDR1 and CDR2 sequences are KGHSH and LQKENI. The CDR3 spans 16 residues. With 5 bases clipped from V and 1 base from J, the junction kept 9 bases outside the gene matches. The CDR3 DNA follows: TGTGCCAGCTCAAGGGACAGGGCCCCCCTATCCTACGAGCAGTACTTC. It translates to CASSRDRAPLSYEQYF. Full variable domain (remainder filled in from reference TRBV18 and TRBJ2-7): NAGVMQNPRHLVRRRGQEARLRCSPMKGHSHVYWYRQLPEEGLKFMVYLQKENIIDESGMPKERFSAEFPKEGPSILRIQQVVRGDSAAYFCASSRDRAPLSYEQYFGPGTRLTVT.

This clonotype was counted once. The chain employs TRBV7-2 and TRBJ2-3; TRBD1 aligns across 8 bases. The CDR3 loop spans 13 amino acids. The trim removed 5 bases at V and 5 bases at J, leaving 3 bases unmatched. Germline lookup yields CDR1 SGHTA and CDR2 FQGNSA. DNA for the CDR3: TGTGCCAGCAGCCCGGACAGGGTAGATACGCAGTATTTT. It codes for CASSPDRVDTQYF. The full variable domain, completed using reference TRBV7-2 and TRBJ2-3, is GAGVSQSPSNKVTEKGKDVELRCDPISGHTALYWYRQSLGQGLEFLIYFQGNSAPDKSGLPSDRFSAERTGGSVSTLTIQRTQQEDSAVYLCASSPDRVDTQYFGPGTRLTVL.

The chain recombines TRBV29-1 with TRBJ1-2; maybe TRBD1 (6 bases). Germline V gene sequence: CDR1 SQVTM, CDR2 ANQGSEA. V dropped 5 bases and J dropped 8 bases, with 18 bases sitting between them. CDR3 length equals 13 residues. CDR3 protein: CSVSRGGPPGYTF. For the CDR3, the DNA is TGCAGCGTTTCTAGGGGGGGTCCCCCCGGCTACACCTTC.

This clonotype was observed a single time. J is TRBJ2-5 and V is TRBV9; TRBD2 matches at 12 bases. Germline V gene sequence: CDR1 SGDLS, CDR2 YYNGEE. This CDR3 is 17 amino acids long. Trimming cost V 0 bases and J 4 bases; bases outside gene matches: 7. CDR3 nucleotide sequence: TGTGCCAGCAGCGTAGAGGCACTAGCGGGGGGAAGAGAGACCCAGTACTTC. It codes for CASSVEALAGGRETQYF.

This chain links TRBV28 with TRBJ2-3; weak D call: TRBD1 (6 bases). The CDR3 length is 14 residues. Germline V lookup: CDR1 MDHEN, CDR2 SYDVKM. V was pared by 7 bases and J by 4 bases, with 15 bases between. The CDR3 region has the DNA TGTGCCAGCACCTACAGGGTTGGGTCAGATACGCAGTATTTT. It codes for CASTYRVGSDTQYF.

The genes are TRBV6-2 or TRBV6-3 and TRBJ1-5; D unresolved. The germline gives CDR1 MNHEY, CDR2 SVGEGT. The CDR3 runs to 12 residues. The V gene lost 2 bases and the J gene lost 7 bases, with 6 bases spanning the gap. The DNA for the CDR3 is TGTGCCAGCAGTTACGGTAGGCAGCCCCAGCATTTT. Protein sequence: CASSYGRQPQHF.

The chain recombines TRBV6-5 with TRBJ1-1; D is undetermined. V lost 7 bases to trimming and J lost 4 bases, with 13 bases between them. Germline CDR1 is MNHEY and CDR2 is SVGAGI. The length of the CDR3 is 13 residues. CDR3 region: CASTPVGVTEAFF. The CDR3 DNA reads as TGTGCCAGCACCCCCGTGGGTGTCACTGAAGCTTTCTTT.

This clonotype was recorded only once. The chain links TRBV2 to TRBJ1-5, with D unresolved. CDR1 is SNHLY and CDR2 is FYNNEI in the germline V gene. Trimming removed 5 bases from V and 3 bases from J, with 8 bases in between. This CDR3 region has 13 residues. CDR3 nucleotide sequence: TGTGCCAGCAGTCCCACCCTCAATCAGCCCCAGCATTTT. This encodes CASSPTLNQPQHF.

The J gene is TRBJ1-1, the V gene TRBV20-1; D uncertain. The germline V and J ends were trimmed by 5 bases and 6 bases, with 13 bases remaining between them. Germline CDR1 reads DFQATT; CDR2 reads SNEGSKA (reference sequence). The CDR3 loop spans 12 amino acids. The CDR3 DNA reads as TGCAGTGCTGGCCTAGCGGAATCTGAAGCTTTCTTT. Translation: CSAGLAESEAFF.

The V and J genes are TRBV12-3 or TRBV12-4 and TRBJ1-2; D gene uncertain. The V end lost 1 base, the J end lost 4 bases, and 13 bases lay between the germline ends. The CDR3 is 15 amino acids. CDR3: CASSLEGRRSYGYTF. For the CDR3, the DNA is TGTGCCAGCAGTTTAGAAGGACGGAGATCCTATGGCTACACCTTC.